This T cell receptor beta chain was profiled in a study of vaccination effects on CD4 cells after COVID-19. Whole-study context: A median of 72 days separated the second dose and sampling. General study results and limits: Marked clonal contraction was seen in infection- and vaccine-induced clones late after vaccination.

Before sequencing, viral peptide pools were used by the ViraFEST assay to expand antigen-specific CD4+ T cells. Following culture for approximately ten days, CD4+ T cells were isolated. Two-dose vaccination with either BNT162b2 or mRNA-1273 was given to the participants. Vaccinated recipients, who were negative for nucleocapsid antibodies, had no history of SARS-CoV-2 infection. Researchers swapped half the medium for IL-2 medium on both days 3 and 7. This clone was detected once. Antigen unknown. The repertoire was sequenced with immunoSEQ multiplex PCR; TCRdb's copy has only in-frame clones and lacks some. Altogether more than 65,000 clones are present, around 81% being singletons, with the ten largest covering 1.2%. The clonotype comes from a human donor who received a COVID-19 vaccine. The input for sequencing was CD4+ T cells from PBMCs cultured with HCoV-229E spike peptides, taken after COVID-19 vaccination.

The CDR3 sequence: CATMRASGGPDTQYF. CDR3 bases: TGTGCCACCATGAGAGCTAGCGGGGGCCCAGATACGCAGTATTTT. The rearrangement joins TRBV24-1 to TRBJ2-3; 10 nucleotides align to TRBD2. The germline V gene encodes CDR1 KGHDR and CDR2 SFDVKD. V was pared by 8 bases and J by 4 bases, with 8 bases of the junction left unmatched. CDR3 length: 15 residues.